Shown below are 24 T cell receptor beta chains from a single sample sequenced in a study of blood T cell repertoires in COVID-19. Sequencing was performed with immunoSEQ multiplex PCR; in TCRdb, only in-frame clones are kept and a portion is missing. Among 180,000 or so clones listed, roughly nine tenths were seen once. Input material: peripheral blood. The receptors shown here come from a woman aged 60-70 years with COVID-19, enrolled during active disease.

This clone was seen a few times. V usage is TRBV4-3 and J usage is TRBJ1-2, with D uncertain. V lost 0 bases to trimming and J lost 6 bases, with 11 bases between them. Germline CDR1 and CDR2: LGHNA and YSLEER. The CDR3 spans 14 residues. In DNA, the CDR3 is TGCGCCAGCAGCCAAGATCGTCCGGAGGATGGCTACACCTTC. Protein sequence: CASSQDRPEDGYTF.

CDR3 region: CASSYTGVYTF. DNA of the CDR3: TGTGCCAGCAGTTATACCGGGGTCTACACCTTC. The chain couples TRBV6-5 to TRBJ1-2, with D uncertain. Germline lookup yields CDR1 MNHEY and CDR2 SVGAGI. This CDR3 region has 11 residues. Trimming took 3 bases from V and 10 from J, leaving 9 bases between them.

The chain couples TRBV15 to TRBJ2-5, with D perhaps TRBD2 (6 bases). Trimming left V 8 bases short and J 1 base short, with 17 bases between. Germline CDR1 and CDR2: LNHNV and YYDKDF (reference sequence). CDR3 length: 15 residues. CDR3 nucleotides: TGTGCCACCGGGGACTTTACAGCCTTCCAAGAGACCCAGTACTTC. It codes for CATGDFTAFQETQYF.

The chain uses TRBV5-5 and TRBJ1-3; 7 bases agree with TRBD1. Germline assignment: CDR1 SGHKS and CDR2 YYEKEE (reference sequence). Unmatched junction bases numbered 2, after V lost 0 bases and J lost 5 bases. The CDR3 totals 14 residues. CDR3 coding DNA: TGTGCCAGCAGCTTGGAGGGGGCTAGAAACACCATATATTTT. Translating it yields CASSLEGARNTIYF.

This CDR3 is CASSSAGTGGDQPQHF. CDR3 nucleotide sequence: TGTGCCAGCAGTTCCGCCGGGACAGGGGGAGATCAGCCCCAGCATTTT. This rearrangement joins TRBV6-5 to TRBJ1-5, with TRBD1 identical over 11 bases. From germline, CDR1 is MNHEY and CDR2 SVGAGI. There are 16 residues in the CDR3. The V segment lost 4 bases and the J segment 5 bases; nucleotides outside the gene matches: 7.

This chain uses TRBV9 with TRBJ2-1, with 10 bases aligning to TRBD2. Germline trimming cut 0 bases from V and 4 bases from J; bases unmatched to any gene: 1. Germline CDR1 SGDLS, CDR2 YYNGEE. This CDR3 is built from 15 residues. CDR3 nucleotides: TGTGCCAGCAGCGTAGTGACTAGCGGGTACAATGAGCAGTTCTTC. It codes for CASSVVTSGYNEQFF. The entire variable domain, with the rest obtained from reference TRBV9 and TRBJ2-1, is as follows: DSGVTQTPKHLITATGQRVTLRCSPRSGDLSVYWYQQSLDQGLQFLIQYYNGEERAKGNILERFSAQQFPDLHSELNLSSLELGDSALYFCASSVVTSGYNEQFFGPGTRLTVL.

The rearrangement uses TRBV7-8 and TRBJ2-1, with 9 positions matching TRBD2. The germline V gene has CDR1 SGHVS and CDR2 FQNEAQ. The CDR3 covers 12 residues. V dropped 6 bases and J dropped 16; count of bases not matched to a gene: 10. The CDR3 spells CASRDAGLAVFF. The CDR3 DNA reads TGTGCCAGCAGGGATGCGGGACTAGCTGTCTTCTTC. The full variable domain, with the rest looked up from reference TRBV7-8 and TRBJ2-1, is GAGVSQSPRYKVAKRGQDVALRCDPISGHVSLFWYQQALGQGPEFLTYFQNEAQLDKSGLPSDRFFAERPEGSVSTLKIQRTQQEDSAVYLCASRDAGLAVFFGPGTRLTVL.

This chain connects TRBV5-1 to TRBJ2-4; TRBD1 aligns across 7 bases. This CDR3 has 15 amino acids. With V trimmed by 3 bases and J by 1 base, 4 bases remained unmatched. Looked up from germline, CDR1 is SGHRS and CDR2 is YFSETQ. Here the CDR3 reads CASSSTDRAKNIQYF. The CDR3 nucleotides are TGCGCCAGCAGCTCGACGGACAGGGCCAAAAACATTCAGTACTTC. The full variable domain, its missing parts supplied by reference TRBV5-1 and TRBJ2-4, is KAGVTQTPRYLIKTRGQQVTLSCSPISGHRSVSWYQQTPGQGLQFLFEYFSETQRNKGNFPGRFSGRQFSNSRSEMNVSTLELGDSALYLCASSSTDRAKNIQYFGAGTRLSVL.

The chain is built from TRBV27 and TRBJ1-4; D remains ambiguous. Germline-derived CDR1 and CDR2 are MNHEY and SMNVEV (reference sequence). The CDR3 is made up of 15 amino acids. Trimming left V 0 bases short and J 3 bases short, with 8 bases between. Here the CDR3 DNA reads TGTGCCAGCAGTTTATCGCGGCAAGCTAATGAAAAACTGTTTTTT. Translated: CASSLSRQANEKLFF.

The chain has TRBV27 and TRBJ1-6, with 9 bases lining up with TRBD1. Per germline, CDR1 MNHEY and CDR2 SMNVEV (reference sequence). The ends lost 2 bases at V and 5 bases at J; junction bases unmatched: 1. The CDR3 sequence is 15 residues long. As DNA, the CDR3 is TGTGCCAGCAGTTTACGGGACAGGGATAATTCACCCCTCCACTTT. Translation gives CASSLRDRDNSPLHF.

V and J are TRBV5-1 and TRBJ1-3; D may be TRBD1 (5 bases). Trimming took 0 bases from V and 4 from J, leaving 20 bases between them. This CDR3 is 18 amino acids long. Germline-derived CDR1 and CDR2 are SGHRS and YFSETQ. The CDR3 nucleotides are TGCGCCAGCAGCTTGGTTACAGGAGTTTCGTTTGCGGGAAACACCATATATTTT. Its protein product is CASSLVTGVSFAGNTIYF.

The rearrangement joins TRBV19 to TRBJ2-1; 9 bases map to TRBD2. Germline V gene lookup returns CDR1 LNHDA and CDR2 SQIVND (reference sequence). This CDR3 comprises 14 residues. V lost 6 bases, J lost 4 bases, and 4 bases stayed unmatched. CDR3 nucleotide sequence: TGTGCCAGTAGATTTGCGGGGGGGTACAATGAGCAGTTCTTC. Translation: CASRFAGGYNEQFF.

The chain employs TRBV2 and TRBJ2-5, with a possible D match to TRBD1 (5 bases). Germline CDR1 reads SNHLY; CDR2 reads FYNNEI. V lost 7 bases and J 1 base, leaving 10 bases between the germline ends. The CDR3 loop spans 13 amino acids. CDR3 nucleotides: TGTGCCAGCAAAGGGCAGGGCCAAGAGACCCAGTACTTC. Amino acid sequence: CASKGQGQETQYF.

The CDR3 DNA is TGTGCCATCATGGAGGGTACAGGGGGGCAGTACAATGAGCAGTTCTTC. The encoded protein is CAIMEGTGGQYNEQFF. The V and J genes are TRBV10-3 and TRBJ2-1, with 8 bases matching TRBD1. Germline CDR1 ENHRY, CDR2 SYGVKD. CDR3 length equals 16 residues. V lost 7 bases, J lost 4 bases, and 12 bases stayed unmatched.

This chain uses TRBV28 with TRBJ1-2, with 12 bases fitting TRBD1. Germline CDR1 and CDR2: MDHEN and SYDVKM. The J segment lost 3 bases and the V segment lost 5 bases, leaving 10 bases of the junction unmatched. The CDR3 length is 17 residues. CDR3 bases: TGTGCCAGCAGTCTTACCGGGACAGGGGGCGCAGACTATGGCTACACCTTC. Residues: CASSLTGTGGADYGYTF.

Turning to this clone: A read error may account for a junction end that differs from germline. The chain joins TRBV29-1 to TRBJ1-4; TRBD1 matches at 11 bases. The CDR3 runs to 13 residues. Germline loops: CDR1 SQVTM, CDR2 ANQGSEA. The chain's CDR3 is CSVEGQGAGKLFF. DNA for the CDR3: TGCAGCGTGGAAGGACAGGGGGCAGGGAAACTGTTTTTT.

This clone was seen a few times. The rearrangement links TRBV6-1 to TRBJ1-5, with D perhaps TRBD1 (5 bases). The CDR3 is 14 amino acids. Germline-derived CDR1 and CDR2 are MNHNS and SASEGT. The ends were cut back, 0 bases at V and 7 bases at J, with 10 bases in the middle. DNA of the CDR3: TGTGCCAGCAGTGAAGCCGGGGGAAAGCAGCCCCAGCATTTT. It codes for CASSEAGGKQPQHF.

The rearrangement uses TRBV27 and TRBJ2-7, with 8 bases lining up with TRBD2. J was trimmed by 0 bases and V by 9 bases; bases with no gene match: 22. Looked up from germline, CDR1 is MNHEY and CDR2 is SMNVEV (reference sequence). This CDR3 contains 19 residues. DNA for the CDR3: TGTGCCAGATTGTACGACGGGAGGGCCTCTTTAAGCAGCTCCTACGAGCAGTACTTC. It codes for CARLYDGRASLSSSYEQYF.

V gene TRBV6-1 combines with J gene TRBJ2-3; D gene ambiguous. Germline lookup yields CDR1 MNHNS and CDR2 SASEGT. This CDR3 contains 12 residues. Trimming cost V 3 bases and J 5 bases, with 6 bases left between them. CDR3 bases: TGTGCCAGCAGTGACGGTGGAGATACGCAGTATTTT. It yields the protein CASSDGGDTQYF.

V is TRBV5-5 and J is TRBJ2-7; D ambiguous. With 6 bases removed from V and 6 bases from J, the gap between germline ends came to 13 bases. Germline CDR1 SGHKS, CDR2 YYEKEE (reference sequence). This CDR3 region has 12 residues. CDR3 region: CASNSLVSEQYF. CDR3 bases: TGTGCCAGCAACAGTCTTGTGAGCGAGCAGTACTTC. Full variable domain (remainder filled in from reference TRBV5-5 and TRBJ2-7): DAGVTQSPTHLIKTRGQQVTLRCSPISGHKSVSWYQQVLGQGPQFIFQYYEKEERGRGNFPDRFSARQFPNYSSELNVNALLLGDSALYLCASNSLVSEQYFGPGTRLTVT.

In its sample, this clone was seen once. The gene calls are TRBV24-1 and TRBJ1-1; 8 nucleotides match TRBD1. Germline-derived CDR1 and CDR2 are KGHDR and SFDVKD. The ends lost 2 bases at V and 4 bases at J; junction bases unmatched: 8. The CDR3 is 16 amino acids. CDR3 nucleotides: TGTGCCACCAGTGATTCCGACAGGGGAATGGGCACTGAAGCTTTCTTT. This translates into CATSDSDRGMGTEAFF.

The gene calls are TRBV5-8 and TRBJ2-1; TRBD2 aligns across 7 bases. V lost 7 bases, J lost 3 bases, and 10 bases stayed unmatched. The CDR3 sequence is 15 residues long. Germline V gene lookup returns CDR1 SGHTS and CDR2 YDEGEE. The CDR3 reads CASSKRGVYYNEQFF. The CDR3 region has the DNA TGTGCCAGCTCCAAACGGGGGGTCTACTACAATGAGCAGTTCTTC.

The genes are TRBV25-1 and TRBJ2-5; 9 bases match TRBD1. The CDR3 covers 18 residues. CDR1 is MGHDK, CDR2 SYGVNS, per germline. Germline trimming cut 3 bases from V and 5 bases from J; bases unmatched to any gene: 16. The CDR3 protein is CASSEEIRDRAQGETQYF. DNA for the CDR3: TGTGCCAGCAGTGAGGAAATCCGGGACAGGGCACAGGGGGAGACCCAGTACTTC.

This rearrangement joins TRBV7-9 to TRBJ1-1; D is unresolved. Germline CDR1 is SEHNR and CDR2 is FQNEAQ (reference sequence). V was cut by 3 bases and J by 0 bases, with 5 bases left in between. The CDR3 is 13 residues long. The CDR3: CASSFMLNTEAFF. The CDR3 nucleotides are TGTGCCAGCAGCTTTATGTTGAACACTGAAGCTTTCTTT.